This T cell receptor (beta chain) was recorded in a study of technical replicates of blood from a few donors. CDR3 length: 13 amino acids. Trimming pared 0 bases from V and 3 bases from J, leaving 6 bases between. CDR1 SGDLS and CDR2 YYNGEE come from the germline V gene. Data came from immunoSEQ multiplex PCR; TCRdb stores just in-frame clones and leaves some out. This table has 70,000 to 90,000 clones, approximately 94% appearing once. The rearrangement joins TRBV9 to TRBJ1-1; D is uncertain. This receptor was taken from a human donor in good health. The sample consisted of T cells isolated from PBMCs. CDR3 region: CASSVARDTEAFF. CDR3 nucleotide sequence: TGTGCCAGCAGCGTAGCACGGGACACTGAAGCTTTCTTT.